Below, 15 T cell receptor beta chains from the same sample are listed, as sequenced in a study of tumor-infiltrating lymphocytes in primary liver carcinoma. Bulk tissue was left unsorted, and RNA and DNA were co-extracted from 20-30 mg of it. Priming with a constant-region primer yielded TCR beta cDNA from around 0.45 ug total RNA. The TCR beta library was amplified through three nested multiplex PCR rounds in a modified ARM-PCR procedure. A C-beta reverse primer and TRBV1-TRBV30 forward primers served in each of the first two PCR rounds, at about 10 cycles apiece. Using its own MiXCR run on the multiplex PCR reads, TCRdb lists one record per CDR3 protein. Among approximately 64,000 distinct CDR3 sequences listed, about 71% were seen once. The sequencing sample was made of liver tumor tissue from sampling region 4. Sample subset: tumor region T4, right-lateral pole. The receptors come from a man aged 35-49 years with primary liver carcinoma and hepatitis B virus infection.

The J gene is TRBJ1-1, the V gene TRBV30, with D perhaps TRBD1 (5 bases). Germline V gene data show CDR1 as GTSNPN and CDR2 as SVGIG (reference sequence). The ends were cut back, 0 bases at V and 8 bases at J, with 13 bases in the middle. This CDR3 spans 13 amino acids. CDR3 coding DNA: TGTGCCTGGAGTGTCGCCGAGGGGACCGAAGCTTTCTTT. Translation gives CAWSVAEGTEAFF.

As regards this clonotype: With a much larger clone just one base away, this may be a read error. This CDR3 reads CASSGRGRETQYF. CDR3 DNA sequence: TGTGCCAGCAGCGGCAGGGGGCGGGAGACCCAGTACTTC. This chain connects TRBV21-1 to TRBJ2-5; the table's D call TRBD1 went unverified against the DNA. TRBV21-1 is assigned pseudogene status. The CDR3 covers 13 residues.

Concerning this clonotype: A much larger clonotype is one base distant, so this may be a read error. The CDR3 bases are TGTGCCAGCACCATCTCTGGGGACAACGTCCTGACTTTC. This translates into CASTISGDNVLTF. The rearrangement links TRBV12-3 or TRBV12-4 to TRBJ2-6; D uncertain. The CDR3 extends over 13 amino acids.

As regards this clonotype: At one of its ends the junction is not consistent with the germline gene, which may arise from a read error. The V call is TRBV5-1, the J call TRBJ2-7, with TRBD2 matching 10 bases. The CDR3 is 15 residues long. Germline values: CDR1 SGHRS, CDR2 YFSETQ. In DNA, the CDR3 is TGCGCCAGCAACTTGGAGGCTAGCGGGGGCTACAAGCAGTACTTC. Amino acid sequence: CASNLEASGGYKQYF. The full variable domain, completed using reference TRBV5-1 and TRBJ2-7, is KAGVTQTPRYLIKTRGQQVTLSCSPISGHRSVSWYQQTPGQGLQFLFEYFSETQRNKGNFPGRFSGRQFSNSRSEMNVSTLELGDSALYLCASNLEASGGYKQYFGPGTRLTVT.

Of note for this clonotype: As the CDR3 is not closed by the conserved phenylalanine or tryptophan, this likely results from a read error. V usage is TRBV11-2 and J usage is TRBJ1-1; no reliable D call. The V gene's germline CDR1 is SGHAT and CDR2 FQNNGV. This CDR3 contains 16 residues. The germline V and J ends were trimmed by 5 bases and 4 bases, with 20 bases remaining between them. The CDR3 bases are TGTGCCAGCAGCCGAGGTAGGGTAAGGGTCTTCACTGAAGCTTTCTAT. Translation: CASSRGRVRVFTEAFY.

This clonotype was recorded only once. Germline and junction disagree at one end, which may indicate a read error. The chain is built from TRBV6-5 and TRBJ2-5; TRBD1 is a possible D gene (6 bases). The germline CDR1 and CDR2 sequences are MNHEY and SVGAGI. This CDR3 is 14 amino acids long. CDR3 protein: CAISYIGQQGTQYF. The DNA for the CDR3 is TGTGCCATCAGTTACATCGGACAGCAAGGGACCCAGTACTTC.

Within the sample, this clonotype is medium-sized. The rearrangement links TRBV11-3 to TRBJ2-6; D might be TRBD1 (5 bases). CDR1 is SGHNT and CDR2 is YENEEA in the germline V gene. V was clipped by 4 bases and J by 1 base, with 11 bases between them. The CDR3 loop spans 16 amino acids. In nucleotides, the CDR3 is TGTGCCAGCAGCTCGACAGCACAGTCTGGGGCCAACGTCCTGACTTTC. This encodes CASSSTAQSGANVLTF.

The CDR3 bases are TGCAGCGCCTGGACAGATCCTTCCTACGAGCAGTACTTC. The encoded protein is CSAWTDPSYEQYF. The rearrangement joins TRBV29-1 to TRBJ2-7; TRBD1 is a possible D gene (6 bases). V dropped 7 bases and J dropped 1 base, with 14 bases sitting between them. CDR3 size: 13 residues. Per the germline V gene, CDR1 is SQVTM and CDR2 is ANQGSEA.

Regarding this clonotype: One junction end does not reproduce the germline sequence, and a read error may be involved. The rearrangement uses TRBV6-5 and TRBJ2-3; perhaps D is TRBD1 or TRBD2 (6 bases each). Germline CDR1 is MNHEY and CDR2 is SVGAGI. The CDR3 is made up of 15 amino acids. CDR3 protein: CASSSDSSSAETQYF. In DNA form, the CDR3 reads TGTGCCAGCAGCTCGGACAGCTCTAGCGCAGAAACGCAGTATTTT.

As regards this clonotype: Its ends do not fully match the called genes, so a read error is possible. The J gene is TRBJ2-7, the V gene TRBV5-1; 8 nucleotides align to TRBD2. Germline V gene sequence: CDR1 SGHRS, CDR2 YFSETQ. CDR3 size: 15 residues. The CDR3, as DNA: TGCGTCAGCAGCTTAGGACTAGCTGAGATCTACGAGCAGTACTTC. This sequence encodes CVSSLGLAEIYEQYF.

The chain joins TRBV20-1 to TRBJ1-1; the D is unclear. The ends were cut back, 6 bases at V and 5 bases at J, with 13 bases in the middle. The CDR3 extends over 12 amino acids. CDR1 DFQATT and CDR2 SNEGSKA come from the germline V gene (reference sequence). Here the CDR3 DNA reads TGCAGTGCCCTGAAGGTGAGTACTGAAGCTTTCTTT. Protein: CSALKVSTEAFF.

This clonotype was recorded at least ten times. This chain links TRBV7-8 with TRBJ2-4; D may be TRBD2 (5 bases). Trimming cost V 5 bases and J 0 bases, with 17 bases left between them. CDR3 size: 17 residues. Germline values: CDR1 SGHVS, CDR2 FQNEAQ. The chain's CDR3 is CASSPLSSGLAKNIQYF. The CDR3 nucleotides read TGTGCCAGCAGCCCCCTTTCCAGCGGATTAGCCAAAAACATTCAGTACTTC.

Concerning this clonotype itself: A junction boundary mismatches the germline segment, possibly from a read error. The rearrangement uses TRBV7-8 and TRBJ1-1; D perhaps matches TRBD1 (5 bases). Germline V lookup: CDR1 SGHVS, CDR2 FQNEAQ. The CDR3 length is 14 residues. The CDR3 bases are TGTGTCAGCAGCTTAGTTGGGGGGAACACAGAAGCTTTCTTT. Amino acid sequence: CVSSLVGGNTEAFF.

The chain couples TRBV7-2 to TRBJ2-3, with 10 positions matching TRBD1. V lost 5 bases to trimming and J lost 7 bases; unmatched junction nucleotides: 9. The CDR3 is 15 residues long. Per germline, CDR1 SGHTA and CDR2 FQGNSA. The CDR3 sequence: CASSPRDRGTNTQYF. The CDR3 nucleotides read TGTGCCAGCAGCCCACGGGACAGGGGAACAAATACGCAGTATTTT.

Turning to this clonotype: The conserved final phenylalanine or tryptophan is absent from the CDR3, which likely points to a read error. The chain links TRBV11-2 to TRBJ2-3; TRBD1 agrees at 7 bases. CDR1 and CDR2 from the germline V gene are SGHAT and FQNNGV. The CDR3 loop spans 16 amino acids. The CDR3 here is CASSLARDSPTDTQYL. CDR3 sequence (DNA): TGTGCTAGTAGCTTAGCTAGGGACAGTCCCACAGATACGCAGTATCTT.